A selection of T cell receptor beta chains follows, all from one sample in a study of CD8+ T cells in alopecia areata. The repertoire was sequenced with immunoSEQ multiplex PCR; TCRdb's copy has only in-frame clones and lacks some. The data hold approximately 220,000 clones, with roughly two fifths observed a single time. The sample in question was CD4+ T cells sorted from blood, obtained at week 34, from a patient treated with tofacitinib. The receptors originated from a human donor with alopecia areata. The CDR3 runs from the conserved cysteine through the conserved F or W. The D gene is left open where the match is weak. Size tells how often a clone was seen (once, few, many) or the class of an expanded clone, and some rows leave it out.

TRBJ1-2 | few | TRBD1 | TRBV29-1 | CSVEPQGVAYGYTF | TGCAGCGTTGAGCCCCAGGGGGTGGCCTATGGCTACACCTTC
TRBJ1-4 | NA | TRBD1 | TRBV5-1 | CASRGQGATNEKLFF | TGCGCCAGCAGGGGACAGGGCGCAACTAATGAAAAACTGTTTTTT
TRBJ2-1 | few | NA | TRBV7-9 | CASSSMGGQNYNEQFF | TGTGCCAGCAGCTCCATGGGGGGACAGAACTACAATGAGCAGTTCTTC
TRBJ2-3 | few | NA | TRBV20-1 | CSAPLADTQYF | TGCAGTGCTCCCCTAGCAGATACGCAGTATTTT
TRBJ1-4 | NA | TRBD1 | TRBV30 | CAWTSSGRGRTNEKLFF | TGTGCCTGGACCTCATCCGGTAGGGGGCGCACTAATGAAAAACTGTTTTTT
TRBJ1-5 | NA | TRBD1 | TRBV6-5 | CASSDRGTQPQHF | TGTGCCAGCAGTGACAGGGGGACTCAGCCCCAGCATTTT
TRBJ2-3 | many | TRBD1 | TRBV7-2 | CASSNRTGGRTDTQYF | TGTGCCAGCAGCAACAGGACAGGGGGTCGCACAGATACGCAGTATTTT
TRBJ1-2 | NA | TRBD1 | TRBV5-6 | CASSSTRDSAYGYTF | TGTGCCAGCAGCTCGACCCGGGACAGCGCTTATGGCTACACCTTC
TRBJ2-5 | NA | NA | TRBV5-4 | CASSLASQETQYF | TGTGCCAGCAGCTTGGCTTCCCAAGAGACCCAGTACTTC
TRBJ2-2 | few | TRBD1 | TRBV6-6 | CASSYARGTGELFF | TGTGCCAGCAGTTACGCCAGGGGGACCGGGGAGCTGTTTTTT
TRBJ2-1 | few | NA | TRBV5-1 | CASSLEGSYNEQFF | TGCGCCAGCAGCTTGGAGGGCTCCTACAATGAGCAGTTCTTC
TRBJ2-1 | NA | TRBD1 | TRBV30 | CAWSAGTGLFNEQFF | TGTGCCTGGAGTGCCGGGACAGGGTTGTTCAATGAGCAGTTCTTC
TRBJ1-1 | NA | TRBD1 | TRBV5-6 | CASSRGQGGTEAFF | TGTGCCAGCAGCCGGGGACAGGGCGGAACTGAAGCTTTCTTT
TRBJ2-7 | NA | NA | TRBV11-2 | CASSQRDSYEQYF | TGTGCCAGCAGCCAAAGGGACTCCTACGAGCAGTACTTC
TRBJ2-2 | NA | TRBD1 | TRBV27 | CASRDGQVNTGELFF | TGTGCCAGCAGGGATGGACAGGTTAACACCGGGGAGCTGTTTTTT
TRBJ2-2 | NA | NA | TRBV7-3 | CASSLTGGTLAGELFF | TGTGCCAGCAGCTTAACCGGGGGGACACTCGCCGGGGAGCTGTTTTTT
TRBJ1-1 | NA | TRBD1 | TRBV29-1 | CSVNRGRTEAFF | TGCAGCGTTAACAGGGGGCGTACTGAAGCTTTCTTT
TRBJ2-2 | NA | NA | TRBV29-1 | CSVRQPNTGELFF | TGCAGCGTTCGACAGCCGAACACCGGGGAGCTGTTTTTT
TRBJ2-7 | few | TRBD1 | TRBV10-3 | CATRQGPAYEQYF | TGTGCCACCCGACAGGGACCAGCATACGAGCAGTACTTC
TRBJ2-7 | few | TRBD1 | TRBV18 | CASSPGTGAYEQYF | TGTGCCAGCTCGCCCGGGACAGGGGCCTACGAGCAGTACTTC
TRBJ2-3 | few | NA | TRBV30 | CAWSAVTDTQYF | TGTGCCTGGAGTGCTGTCACAGATACGCAGTATTTT
TRBJ2-1 | NA | NA | TRBV7-9 | CASSLDNEQFF | TGTGCCAGCAGCTTAGACAATGAGCAGTTCTTC
TRBJ2-2 | NA | NA | TRBV2 | CASSERRFGTGELFF | TGTGCCAGCAGTGAAAGGCGATTTGGCACCGGGGAGCTGTTTTTT
TRBJ2-1 | NA | TRBD1 | TRBV4-1 | CASSQAALPGQVLNEQFF | TGCGCCAGCAGCCAAGCTGCCCTCCCGGGACAGGTTCTCAATGAGCAGTTCTTC
TRBJ1-2 | NA | TRBD1 | TRBV30 | CAWSLQGNYGYTF | TGTGCCTGGAGTCTACAGGGGAACTATGGCTACACCTTC
TRBJ2-7 | NA | NA | TRBV18 | CASSPRPEYEQYF | TGTGCCAGCTCACCAAGGCCAGAGTACGAGCAGTACTTC
TRBJ2-7 | NA | TRBD2 | TRBV5-1 | CASSLRTSGDAEQYF | TGCGCCAGCAGCTTGAGGACTAGCGGAGATGCCGAGCAGTACTTC
TRBJ1-1 | NA | NA | TRBV29-1 | CSVDLPEGNTEAFF | TGCAGCGTTGATCTCCCTGAGGGGAACACTGAAGCTTTCTTT
TRBJ2-5 | NA | NA | TRBV25-1 | CASSESKGGRETQYF | TGTGCCAGCAGTGAATCAAAGGGGGGGAGGGAGACCCAGTACTTC
TRBJ2-2 | NA | TRBD2 | TRBV4-2 | CASSPRGTSGYYTGELFF | TGTGCCAGCAGCCCCAGGGGGACTAGCGGCTACTACACCGGGGAGCTGTTTTTT
TRBJ1-4 | NA | NA | TRBV2 | CASSVGAGANEKLFF | TGTGCCAGCAGTGTTGGGGCAGGGGCTAATGAAAAACTGTTTTTT
TRBJ2-7 | few | NA | TRBV4-1 | CASSQGTGFGPYEQYF | TGCGCCAGCAGCCAAGGTACCGGGTTTGGACCCTACGAGCAGTACTTC
TRBJ2-7 | few | TRBD1 | TRBV7-9 | CASSSDRVNEQYF | TGTGCCAGCAGCTCGGACAGGGTAAACGAGCAGTACTTC
TRBJ2-5 | NA | NA | TRBV5-1 | CASSYAMPEETQYF | TGCGCCAGCAGCTACGCCATGCCCGAAGAGACCCAGTACTTC
TRBJ2-3 | few | NA | TRBV15 | CATSRVALGNYFDWGADTQYF | TGTGCCACCAGCAGAGTGGCCTTGGGTAACTACTTTGACTGGGGAGCAGATACGCAGTATTTT
TRBJ1-2 | NA | NA | TRBV7-2 | CASSLDRERGYTF | TGTGCCAGCAGCTTAGACAGGGAGAGAGGCTACACCTTC
TRBJ2-2 | few | TRBD1 | TRBV18 | CASSRDSKASSTGELFF | TGTGCCAGCTCACGGGACAGCAAAGCCAGTTCCACCGGGGAGCTGTTTTTT
TRBJ2-5 | once | TRBD2 | TRBV19 | CASSSTSGRQETQYF | TGTGCCAGTAGTTCTACTAGCGGGCGCCAAGAGACCCAGTACTTC
TRBJ2-1 | few | NA | TRBV7-9 | CASSLGSGNEQFF | TGTGCCAGCAGCTTAGGCAGTGGGAATGAGCAGTTCTTC
TRBJ1-2 | NA | NA | TRBV10-3 | CAISGDSYYGYTF | TGTGCCATCAGTGGTGACAGCTACTATGGCTACACCTTC
TRBJ1-1 | NA | NA | TRBV29-1 | CSVGRGPIGWGTEAFF | TGCAGCGTTGGTCGGGGGCCCATCGGTTGGGGCACTGAAGCTTTCTTT
TRBJ2-3 | NA | TRBD2 | TRBV29-1 | CSVAILAGGTDTQYF | TGCAGCGTTGCAATACTAGCGGGAGGGACAGATACGCAGTATTTT
TRBJ2-5 | NA | NA | TRBV5-1 | CASSPSGVKETQYF | TGCGCCAGCAGCCCTTCGGGCGTGAAGGAGACCCAGTACTTC
TRBJ2-1 | few | TRBD1 | TRBV29-1 | CSAYDRDRGLNEQFF | TGCAGCGCCTATGACCGGGACAGGGGTCTTAATGAGCAGTTCTTC
TRBJ1-1 | few | NA | TRBV4-1 | CASSQDGRSSRRTEAFF | TGCGCCAGCAGCCAAGATGGCCGTTCGTCCCGTCGCACTGAAGCTTTCTTT
TRBJ2-5 | NA | NA | TRBV5-1 | CASSFSEETQYF | TGCGCCAGCAGCTTCTCGGAAGAGACCCAGTACTTC
TRBJ2-7 | NA | TRBD2 | TRBV4-1 | CASSQPTSGDYEQYF | TGCGCCAGCAGCCAACCGACTAGCGGGGACTACGAGCAGTACTTC
TRBJ1-5 | NA | NA | TRBV19 | CASSYSPGGNQPQHF | TGTGCCAGTAGTTATAGTCCGGGTGGCAATCAGCCCCAGCATTTT
TRBJ1-1 | NA | NA | TRBV20-1 | CRGEGNTEAFF | TGCAGGGGGGAGGGGAACACTGAAGCTTTCTTT
TRBJ2-1 | NA | NA | TRBV5-1 | CASSSGTQSYNEQFF | TGCGCCAGCAGCTCCGGAACCCAATCCTACAATGAGCAGTTCTTC
TRBJ1-1 | NA | TRBD1 | TRBV29-1 | CSVDSTGQGLKSTEAFF | TGCAGCGTTGACTCTACGGGACAGGGTCTAAAGTCGACTGAAGCTTTCTTT
TRBJ1-2 | NA | NA | TRBV7-2 | CASSLASTGLGYTF | TGTGCCAGCAGCTTAGCGAGTACAGGGCTGGGCTACACCTTC
TRBJ2-3 | few | NA | TRBV30 | CAWSLRVSTDTQYF | TGTGCCTGGAGCCTCAGGGTTAGCACAGATACGCAGTATTTT
TRBJ2-3 | few | NA | TRBV7-7 | CASSIGITDTQYF | TGTGCCAGCAGTATAGGGATCACAGATACGCAGTATTTT
TRBJ1-6 | NA | NA | TRBV7-9 | CASSFDGGNSPLHF | TGTGCCAGCAGCTTCGACGGGGGTAATTCACCCCTCCACTTT
TRBJ1-2 | few | TRBD1 | TRBV5-6 | CASSSIRDRGRRGYGYTF | TGTGCCAGCAGCAGCATCCGGGACAGGGGAAGAAGGGGCTATGGCTACACCTTC
TRBJ1-1 | few | TRBD1 | TRBV6-5 | CASSYDRGNTEAFF | TGTGCCAGCAGTTACGACAGGGGGAACACTGAAGCTTTCTTT